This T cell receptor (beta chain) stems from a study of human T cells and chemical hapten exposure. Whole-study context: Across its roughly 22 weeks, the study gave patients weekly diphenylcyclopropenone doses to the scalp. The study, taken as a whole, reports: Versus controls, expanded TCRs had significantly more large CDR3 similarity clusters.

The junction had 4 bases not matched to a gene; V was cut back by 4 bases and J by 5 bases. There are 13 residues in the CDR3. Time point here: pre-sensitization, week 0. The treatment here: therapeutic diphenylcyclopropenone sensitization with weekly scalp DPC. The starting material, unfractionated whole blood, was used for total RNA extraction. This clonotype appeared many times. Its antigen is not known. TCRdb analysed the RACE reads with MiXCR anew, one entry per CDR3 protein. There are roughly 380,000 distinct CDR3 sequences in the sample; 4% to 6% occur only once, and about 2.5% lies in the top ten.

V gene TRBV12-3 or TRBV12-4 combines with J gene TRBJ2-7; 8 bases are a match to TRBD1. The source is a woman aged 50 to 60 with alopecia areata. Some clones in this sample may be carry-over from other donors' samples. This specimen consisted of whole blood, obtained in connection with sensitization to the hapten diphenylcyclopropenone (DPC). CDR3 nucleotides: TGTGCCAGCAGTTGGCAGGGGGCGGACGAGCAGTACTTC. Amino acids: CASSWQGADEQYF.